This T cell receptor beta chain was found in a study of beta chain features in type 1 diabetes. Germline-derived CDR1 and CDR2 are SQVTM and ANQGSEA. This CDR3 is built from 14 residues. Trimming left V 7 bases short and J 2 bases short, with 16 bases between. Study conclusions and caveats: VDJ junctions in type 1 diabetes patients carried more deletions and fewer insertions.

Expressed TCRB transcripts were sequenced because the entire RNA isolate underwent reverse transcription. Here immunoSEQ multiplex PCR was the method, and the copy in TCRdb shows in-frame clones only, minus some. The sample holds 38,000 or so clones, about 64% seen once. This clone was seen more than once but under ten times. Its specificity is unknown. This sequence was found in a woman in her 30s in good health. This chain uses TRBV29-1 with TRBJ2-3, with D perhaps TRBD2 (6 bases). Input material: Tregs from blood. The CDR3 sequence: CSGRLGLFTDTQYF. In DNA form, the CDR3 reads TGCAGCGGCCGACTAGGACTATTCACAGATACGCAGTATTTT.